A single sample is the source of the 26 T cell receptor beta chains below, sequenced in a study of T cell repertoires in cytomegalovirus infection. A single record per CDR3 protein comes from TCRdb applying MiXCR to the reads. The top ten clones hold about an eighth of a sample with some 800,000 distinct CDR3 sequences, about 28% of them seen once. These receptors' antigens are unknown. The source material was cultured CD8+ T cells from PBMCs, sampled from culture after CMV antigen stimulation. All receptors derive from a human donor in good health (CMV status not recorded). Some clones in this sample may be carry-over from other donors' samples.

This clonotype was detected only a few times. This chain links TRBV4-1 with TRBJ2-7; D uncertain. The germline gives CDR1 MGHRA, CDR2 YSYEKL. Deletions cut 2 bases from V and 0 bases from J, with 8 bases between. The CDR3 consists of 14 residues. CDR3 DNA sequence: TGCGCCAGCAGCCAAAACAGAATCTCCTACGAGCAGTACTTC. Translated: CASSQNRISYEQYF.

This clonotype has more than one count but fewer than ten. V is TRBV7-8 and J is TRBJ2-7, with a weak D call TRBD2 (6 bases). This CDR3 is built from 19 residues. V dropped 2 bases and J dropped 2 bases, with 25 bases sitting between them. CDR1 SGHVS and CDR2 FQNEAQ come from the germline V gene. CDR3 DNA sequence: TGTGCCAGCAGCTTATCGGGTGAGAGGGCGTCCGGCGGGACCTACGAGCAGTACTTC. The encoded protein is CASSLSGERASGGTYEQYF.

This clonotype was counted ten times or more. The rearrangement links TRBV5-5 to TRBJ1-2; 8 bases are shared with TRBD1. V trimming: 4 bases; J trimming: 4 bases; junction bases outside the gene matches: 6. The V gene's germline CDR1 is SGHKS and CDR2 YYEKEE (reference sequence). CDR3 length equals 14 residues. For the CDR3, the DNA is TGTGCCAGCAGCCCACAGGGGGACCCCTATGGCTACACCTTC. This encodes CASSPQGDPYGYTF.

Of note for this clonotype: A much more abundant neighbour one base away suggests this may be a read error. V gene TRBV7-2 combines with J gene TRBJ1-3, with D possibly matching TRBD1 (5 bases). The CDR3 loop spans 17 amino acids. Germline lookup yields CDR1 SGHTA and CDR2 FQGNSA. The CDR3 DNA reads TGTGCCAGGAGCTTAGATATTTGGGACCGCTCTGGAAACACCATATATTTT. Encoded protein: CARSLDIWDRSGNTIYF.

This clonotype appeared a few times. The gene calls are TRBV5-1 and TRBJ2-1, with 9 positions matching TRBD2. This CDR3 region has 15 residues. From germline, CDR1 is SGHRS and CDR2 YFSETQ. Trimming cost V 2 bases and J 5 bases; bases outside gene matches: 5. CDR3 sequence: CASSFSASGDNEQFF. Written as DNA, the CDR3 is TGCGCCAGCAGCTTTTCGGCTAGCGGGGACAATGAGCAGTTCTTC. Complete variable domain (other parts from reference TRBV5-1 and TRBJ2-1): KAGVTQTPRYLIKTRGQQVTLSCSPISGHRSVSWYQQTPGQGLQFLFEYFSETQRNKGNFPGRFSGRQFSNSRSEMNVSTLELGDSALYLCASSFSASGDNEQFFGPGTRLTVL.

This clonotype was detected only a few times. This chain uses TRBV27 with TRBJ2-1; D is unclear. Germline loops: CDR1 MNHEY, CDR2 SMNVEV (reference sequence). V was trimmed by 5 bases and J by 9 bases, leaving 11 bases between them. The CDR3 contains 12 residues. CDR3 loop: CASSPPAGEQFF. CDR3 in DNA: TGTGCCAGCAGTCCCCCAGCTGGTGAGCAGTTCTTC.

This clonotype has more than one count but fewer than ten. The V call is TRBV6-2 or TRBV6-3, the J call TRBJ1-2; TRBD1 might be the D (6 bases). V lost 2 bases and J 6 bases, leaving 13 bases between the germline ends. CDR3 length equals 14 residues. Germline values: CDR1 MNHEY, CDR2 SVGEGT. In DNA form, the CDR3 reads TGTGCCAGCAGTTACCGCACAGGGACCGATGGCTACACCTTC. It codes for CASSYRTGTDGYTF.

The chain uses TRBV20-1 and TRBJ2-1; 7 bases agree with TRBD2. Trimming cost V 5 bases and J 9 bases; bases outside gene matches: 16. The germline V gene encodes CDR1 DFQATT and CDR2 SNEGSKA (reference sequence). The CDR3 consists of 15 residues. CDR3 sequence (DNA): TGCAGTGCTGGAACATACAGAGGCGGGGGTGGTGAGCAGTTCTTC. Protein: CSAGTYRGGGGEQFF.

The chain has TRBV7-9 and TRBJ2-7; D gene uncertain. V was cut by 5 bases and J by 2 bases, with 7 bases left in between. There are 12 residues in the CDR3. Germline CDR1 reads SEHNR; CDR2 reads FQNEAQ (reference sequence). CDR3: CASSRNTYEQYF. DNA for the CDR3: TGTGCCAGCAGCCGTAACACCTACGAGCAGTACTTC.

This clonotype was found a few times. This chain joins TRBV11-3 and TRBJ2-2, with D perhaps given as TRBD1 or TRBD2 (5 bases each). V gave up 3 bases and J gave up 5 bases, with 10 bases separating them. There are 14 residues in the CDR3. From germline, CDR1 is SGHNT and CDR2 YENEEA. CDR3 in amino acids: CASSLGERTGELFF. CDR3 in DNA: TGTGCCAGCAGCTTGGGGGAGAGGACCGGGGAGCTGTTTTTT.

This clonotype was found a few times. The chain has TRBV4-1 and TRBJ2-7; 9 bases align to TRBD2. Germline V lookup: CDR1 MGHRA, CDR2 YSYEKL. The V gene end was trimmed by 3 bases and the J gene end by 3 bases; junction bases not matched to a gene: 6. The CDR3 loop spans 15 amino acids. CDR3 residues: CASSQQAGGVYEQYF. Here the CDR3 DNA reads TGCGCCAGCAGCCAGCAGGCGGGAGGGGTCTACGAGCAGTACTTC.

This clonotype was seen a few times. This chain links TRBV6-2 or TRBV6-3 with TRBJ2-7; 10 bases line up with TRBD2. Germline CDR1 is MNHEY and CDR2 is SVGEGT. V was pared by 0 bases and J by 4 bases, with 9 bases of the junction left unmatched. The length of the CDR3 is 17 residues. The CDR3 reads CASSYSPSGGFLYEQYV. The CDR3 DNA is TGTGCCAGCAGTTACTCTCCTAGCGGGGGATTCCTTTACGAGCAGTACGTC.

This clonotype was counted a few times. In nucleotides, the CDR3 is TGTGCCAGTAGCCGCGATCTATTCAGCGCTCGTTACGAGCAGTACGTC. It encodes CASSRDLFSARYEQYV. The rearrangement links TRBV19 to TRBJ2-7; D is uncertain. The CDR3 totals 16 residues. Trimming took 6 bases from V and 4 from J, leaving 22 bases between them. Looked up from germline, CDR1 is LNHDA and CDR2 is SQIVND (reference sequence).

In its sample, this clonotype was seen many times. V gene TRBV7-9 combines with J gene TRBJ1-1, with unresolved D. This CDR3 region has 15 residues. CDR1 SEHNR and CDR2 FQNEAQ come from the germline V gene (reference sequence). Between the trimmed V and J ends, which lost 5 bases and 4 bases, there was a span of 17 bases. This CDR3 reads CASSPPSDEATEAFF. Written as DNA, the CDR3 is TGTGCCAGCAGCCCTCCTTCCGATGAGGCCACTGAAGCTTTCTTT.

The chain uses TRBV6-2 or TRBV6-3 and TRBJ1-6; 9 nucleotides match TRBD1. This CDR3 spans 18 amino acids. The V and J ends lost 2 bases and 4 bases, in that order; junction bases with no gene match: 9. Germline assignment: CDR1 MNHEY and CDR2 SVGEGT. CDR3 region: CASSYDNDRGFYNSPLHF. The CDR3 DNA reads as TGTGCCAGCAGTTACGATAACGACAGGGGGTTTTATAATTCACCCCTCCACTTT.

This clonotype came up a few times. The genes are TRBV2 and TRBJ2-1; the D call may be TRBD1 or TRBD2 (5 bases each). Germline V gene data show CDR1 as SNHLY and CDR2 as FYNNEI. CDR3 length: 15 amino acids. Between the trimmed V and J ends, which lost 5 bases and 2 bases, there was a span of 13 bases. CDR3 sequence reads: CASSNTGRPYNEQFF. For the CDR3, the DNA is TGTGCCAGCAGTAATACGGGACGCCCCTACAATGAGCAGTTCTTC.

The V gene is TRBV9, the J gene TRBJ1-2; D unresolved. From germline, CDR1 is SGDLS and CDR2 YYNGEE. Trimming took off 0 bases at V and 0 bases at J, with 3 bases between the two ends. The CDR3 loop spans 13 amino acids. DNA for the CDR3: TGTGCCAGCAGCGTAGCAGCTAACTATGGCTACACCTTC. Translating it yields CASSVAANYGYTF.

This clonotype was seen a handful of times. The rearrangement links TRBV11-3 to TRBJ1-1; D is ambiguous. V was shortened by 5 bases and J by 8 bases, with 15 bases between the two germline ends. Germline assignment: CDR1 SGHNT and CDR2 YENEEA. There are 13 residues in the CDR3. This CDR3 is CASSASRRAEAFF. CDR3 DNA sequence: TGTGCCAGCAGCGCCAGCCGGCGGGCCGAAGCTTTCTTT. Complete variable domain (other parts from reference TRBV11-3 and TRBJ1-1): EAGVVQSPRYKIIEKKQPVAFWCNPISGHNTLYWYLQNLGQGPELLIRYENEEAVDDSQLPKDRFSAERLKGVDSTLKIQPAELGDSAVYLCASSASRRAEAFFGQGTRLTVV.

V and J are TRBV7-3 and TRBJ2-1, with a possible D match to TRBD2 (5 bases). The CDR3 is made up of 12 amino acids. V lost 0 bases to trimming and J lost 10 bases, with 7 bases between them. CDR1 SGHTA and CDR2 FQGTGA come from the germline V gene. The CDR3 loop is CASSLTTGEQFF. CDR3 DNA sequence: TGTGCCAGCAGCTTAACGACGGGGGAGCAGTTCTTC.

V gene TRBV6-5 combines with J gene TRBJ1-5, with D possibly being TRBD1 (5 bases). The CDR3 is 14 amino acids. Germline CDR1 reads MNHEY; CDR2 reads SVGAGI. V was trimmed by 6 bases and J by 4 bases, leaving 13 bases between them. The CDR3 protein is CASSPFEGNQPQHF. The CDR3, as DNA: TGTGCCAGCAGCCCCTTCGAGGGGAATCAGCCCCAGCATTTT.

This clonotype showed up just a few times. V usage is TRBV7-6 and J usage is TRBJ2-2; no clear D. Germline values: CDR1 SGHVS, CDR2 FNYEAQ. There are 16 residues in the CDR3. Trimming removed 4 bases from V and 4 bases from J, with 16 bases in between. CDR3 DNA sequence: TGTGCCAGCAGCTCTGTGATGAAGGCTGGCACCGGGGAGCTGTTTTTT. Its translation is CASSSVMKAGTGELFF. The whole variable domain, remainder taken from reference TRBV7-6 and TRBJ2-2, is GAGVSQSPRYKVTKRGQDVALRCDPISGHVSLYWYRQALGQGPEFLTYFNYEAQQDKSGLPNDRFSAERPEGSISTLTIQRTEQRDSAMYRCASSSVMKAGTGELFFGEGSRLTVL.

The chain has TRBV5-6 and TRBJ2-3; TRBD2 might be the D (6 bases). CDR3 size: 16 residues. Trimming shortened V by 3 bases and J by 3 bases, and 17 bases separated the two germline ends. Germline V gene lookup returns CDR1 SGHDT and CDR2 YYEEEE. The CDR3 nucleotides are TGTGCCAGCAGCTCGTCGAGAGGGGAGGTGACAGATACGCAGTATTTT. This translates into CASSSSRGEVTDTQYF.

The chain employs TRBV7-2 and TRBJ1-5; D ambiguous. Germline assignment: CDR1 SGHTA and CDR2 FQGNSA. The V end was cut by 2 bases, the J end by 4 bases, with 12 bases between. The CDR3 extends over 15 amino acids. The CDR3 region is CASSLRSGINQPQHF. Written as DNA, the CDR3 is TGTGCCAGCAGCTTAAGGTCCGGGATTAATCAGCCCCAGCATTTT.

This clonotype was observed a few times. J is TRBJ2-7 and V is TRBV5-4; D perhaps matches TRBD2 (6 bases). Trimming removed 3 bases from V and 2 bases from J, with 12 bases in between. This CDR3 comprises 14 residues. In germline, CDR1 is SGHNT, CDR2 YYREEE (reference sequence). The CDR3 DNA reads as TGTGCCAGCAGCTCGACTAGTCACACCTACGAGCAGTACTTC. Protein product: CASSSTSHTYEQYF.

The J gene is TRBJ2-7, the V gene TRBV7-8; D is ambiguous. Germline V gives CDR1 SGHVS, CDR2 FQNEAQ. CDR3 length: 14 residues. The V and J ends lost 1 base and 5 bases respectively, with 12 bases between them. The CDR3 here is CASSLEGQADEQYF. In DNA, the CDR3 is TGTGCCAGCAGCTTAGAGGGCCAGGCGGACGAGCAGTACTTC. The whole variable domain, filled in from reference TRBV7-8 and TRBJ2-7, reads GAGVSQSPRYKVAKRGQDVALRCDPISGHVSLFWYQQALGQGPEFLTYFQNEAQLDKSGLPSDRFFAERPEGSVSTLKIQRTQQEDSAVYLCASSLEGQADEQYFGPGTRLTVT.

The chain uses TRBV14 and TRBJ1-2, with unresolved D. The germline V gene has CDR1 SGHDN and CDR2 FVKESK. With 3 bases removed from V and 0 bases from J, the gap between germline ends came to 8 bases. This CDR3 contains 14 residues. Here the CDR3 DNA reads TGTGCCAGCAGCCAGATCCAAGCTAACTATGGCTACACCTTC. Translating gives CASSQIQANYGYTF. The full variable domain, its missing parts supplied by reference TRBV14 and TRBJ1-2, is EAGVTQFPSHSVIEKGQTVTLRCDPISGHDNLYWYRRVMGKEIKFLLHFVKESKQDESGMPNNRFLAERTGGTYSTLKVQPAELEDSGVYFCASSQIQANYGYTFGSGTRLTVV.